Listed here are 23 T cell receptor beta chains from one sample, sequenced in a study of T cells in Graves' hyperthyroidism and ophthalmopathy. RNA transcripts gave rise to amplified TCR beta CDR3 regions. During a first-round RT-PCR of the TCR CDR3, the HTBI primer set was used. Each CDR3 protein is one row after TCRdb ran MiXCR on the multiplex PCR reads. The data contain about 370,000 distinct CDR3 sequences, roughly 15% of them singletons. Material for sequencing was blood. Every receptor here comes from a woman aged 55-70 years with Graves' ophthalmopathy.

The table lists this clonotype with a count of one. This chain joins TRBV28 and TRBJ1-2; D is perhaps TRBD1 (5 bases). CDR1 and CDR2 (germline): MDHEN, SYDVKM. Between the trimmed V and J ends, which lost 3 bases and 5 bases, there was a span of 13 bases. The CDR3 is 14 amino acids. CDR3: CASSFVRVGYGYTF. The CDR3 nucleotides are TGTGCCAGCAGTTTTGTCAGGGTCGGGTATGGCTACACCTTC.

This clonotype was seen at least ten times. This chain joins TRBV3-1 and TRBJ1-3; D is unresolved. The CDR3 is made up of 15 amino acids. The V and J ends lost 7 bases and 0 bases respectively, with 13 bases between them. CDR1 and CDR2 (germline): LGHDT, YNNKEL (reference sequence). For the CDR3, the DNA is TGTGCCAGCAAGGAGACGTTTAGCTCTGGAAACACCATATATTTT. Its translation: CASKETFSSGNTIYF.

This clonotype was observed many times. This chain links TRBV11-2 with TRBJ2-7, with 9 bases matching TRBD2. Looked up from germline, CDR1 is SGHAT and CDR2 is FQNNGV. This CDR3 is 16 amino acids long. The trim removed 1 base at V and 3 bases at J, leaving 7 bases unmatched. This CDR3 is CASSLGVAGVLYEQYF. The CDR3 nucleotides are TGTGCCAGCAGCTTAGGAGTAGCGGGAGTACTCTACGAGCAGTACTTC.

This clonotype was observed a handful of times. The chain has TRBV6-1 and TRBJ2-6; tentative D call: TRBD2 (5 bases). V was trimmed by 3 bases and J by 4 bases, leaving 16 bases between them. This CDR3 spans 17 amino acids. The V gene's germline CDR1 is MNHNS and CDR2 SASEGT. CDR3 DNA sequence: TGTGCCAGCAGTGAGCAAGGCGGGTCCTCGGGGGCCAACGTCCTGACTTTC. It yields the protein CASSEQGGSSGANVLTF.

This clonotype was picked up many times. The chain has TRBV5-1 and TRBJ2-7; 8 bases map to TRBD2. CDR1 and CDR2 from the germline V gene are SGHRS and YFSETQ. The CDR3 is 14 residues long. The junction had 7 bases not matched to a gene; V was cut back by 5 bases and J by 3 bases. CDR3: CASRSAGGRYEQYF. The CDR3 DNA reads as TGCGCCAGCAGGTCGGCGGGAGGACGCTACGAGCAGTACTTC.

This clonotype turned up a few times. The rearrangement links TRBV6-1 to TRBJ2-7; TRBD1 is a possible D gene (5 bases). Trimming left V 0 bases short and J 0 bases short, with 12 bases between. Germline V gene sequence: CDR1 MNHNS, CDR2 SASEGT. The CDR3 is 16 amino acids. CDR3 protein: CASSEANLGASYEQYF. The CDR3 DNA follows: TGTGCCAGCAGTGAAGCAAACCTTGGGGCCTCCTACGAGCAGTACTTC.

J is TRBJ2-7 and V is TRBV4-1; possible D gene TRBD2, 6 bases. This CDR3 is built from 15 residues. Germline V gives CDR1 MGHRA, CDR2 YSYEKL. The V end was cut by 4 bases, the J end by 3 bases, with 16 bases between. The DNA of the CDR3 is TGCGCCAGCAGCCCCCTCCGGGACTCGAACTACGAGCAGTACTTC. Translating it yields CASSPLRDSNYEQYF.

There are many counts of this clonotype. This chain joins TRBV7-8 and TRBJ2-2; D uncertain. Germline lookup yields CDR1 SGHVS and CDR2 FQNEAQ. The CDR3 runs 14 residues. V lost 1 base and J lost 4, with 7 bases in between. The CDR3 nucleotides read TGTGCCAGCAGCTTAGAAGGGCTCACCGGGGAGCTGTTTTTT. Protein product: CASSLEGLTGELFF.

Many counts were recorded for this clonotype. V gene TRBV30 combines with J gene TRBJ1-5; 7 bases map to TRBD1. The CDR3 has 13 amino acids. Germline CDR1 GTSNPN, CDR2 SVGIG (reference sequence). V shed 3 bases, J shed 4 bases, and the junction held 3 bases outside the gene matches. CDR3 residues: CAWSLQGNQPQHF. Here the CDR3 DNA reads TGTGCCTGGAGCCTACAGGGGAATCAGCCCCAGCATTTT. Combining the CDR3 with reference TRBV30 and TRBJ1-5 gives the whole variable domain SQTIHQWPATLVQPVGSPLSLECTVEGTSNPNLYWYRQAAGRGLQLLFYSVGIGQISSEVPQNLSASRPQDRQFILSSKKLLLSDSGFYLCAWSLQGNQPQHFGDGTRLSIL.

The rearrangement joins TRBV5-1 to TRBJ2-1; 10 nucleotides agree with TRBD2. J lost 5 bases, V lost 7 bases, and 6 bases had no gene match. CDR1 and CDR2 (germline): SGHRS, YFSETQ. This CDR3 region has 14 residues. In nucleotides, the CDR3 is TGCGCCAGCGGAGCTAGCGGGAGCCACAATGAGCAGTTCTTC. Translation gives CASGASGSHNEQFF.

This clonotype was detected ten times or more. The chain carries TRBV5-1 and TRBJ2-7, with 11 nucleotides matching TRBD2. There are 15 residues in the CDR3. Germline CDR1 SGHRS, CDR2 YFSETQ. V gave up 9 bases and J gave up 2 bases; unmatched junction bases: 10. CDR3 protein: CANTPGLAETYEQYF. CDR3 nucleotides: TGCGCCAACACACCGGGACTAGCGGAGACCTACGAGCAGTACTTC. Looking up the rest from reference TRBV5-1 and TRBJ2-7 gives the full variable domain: KAGVTQTPRYLIKTRGQQVTLSCSPISGHRSVSWYQQTPGQGLQFLFEYFSETQRNKGNFPGRFSGRQFSNSRSEMNVSTLELGDSALYLCANTPGLAETYEQYFGPGTRLTVT.

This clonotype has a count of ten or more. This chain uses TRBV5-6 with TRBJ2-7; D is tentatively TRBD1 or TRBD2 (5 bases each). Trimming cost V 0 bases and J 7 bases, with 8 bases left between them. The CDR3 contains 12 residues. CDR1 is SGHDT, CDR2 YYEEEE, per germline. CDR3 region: CASSLGWGEQYF. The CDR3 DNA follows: TGTGCCAGCAGCTTGGGCTGGGGGGAGCAGTACTTC.

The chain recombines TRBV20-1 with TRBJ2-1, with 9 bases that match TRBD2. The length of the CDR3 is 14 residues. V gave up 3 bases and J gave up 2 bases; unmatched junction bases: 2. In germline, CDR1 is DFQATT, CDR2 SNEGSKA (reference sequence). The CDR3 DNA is TGCAGTGCTAGCAAGCGGGAGGCCTACAATGAGCAGTTCTTC. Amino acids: CSASKREAYNEQFF.

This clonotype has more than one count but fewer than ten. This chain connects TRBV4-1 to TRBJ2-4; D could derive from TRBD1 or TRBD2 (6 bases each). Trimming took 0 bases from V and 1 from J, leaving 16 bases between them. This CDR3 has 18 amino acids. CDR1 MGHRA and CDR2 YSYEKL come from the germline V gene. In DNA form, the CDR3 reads TGCGCCAGCAGCCAAGATCTTAGCGGTCAGGGGGCCAAAAACATTCAGTACTTC. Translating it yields CASSQDLSGQGAKNIQYF.

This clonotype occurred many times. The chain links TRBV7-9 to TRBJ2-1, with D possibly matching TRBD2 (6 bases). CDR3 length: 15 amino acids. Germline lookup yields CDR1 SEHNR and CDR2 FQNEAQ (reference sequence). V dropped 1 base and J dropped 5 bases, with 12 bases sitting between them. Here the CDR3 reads CASSLGLRDDNEQFF. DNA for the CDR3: TGTGCCAGCAGCTTAGGTTTGCGGGATGACAATGAGCAGTTCTTC.

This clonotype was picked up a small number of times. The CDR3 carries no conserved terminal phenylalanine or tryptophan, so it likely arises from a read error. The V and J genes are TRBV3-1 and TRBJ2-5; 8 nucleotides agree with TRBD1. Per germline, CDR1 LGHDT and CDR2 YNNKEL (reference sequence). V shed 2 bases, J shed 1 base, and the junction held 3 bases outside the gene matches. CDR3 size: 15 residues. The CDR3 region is CASSQTQGGQETQYL. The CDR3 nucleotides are TGTGCCAGCAGCCAAACACAGGGGGGCCAAGAGACCCAGTACCTC.

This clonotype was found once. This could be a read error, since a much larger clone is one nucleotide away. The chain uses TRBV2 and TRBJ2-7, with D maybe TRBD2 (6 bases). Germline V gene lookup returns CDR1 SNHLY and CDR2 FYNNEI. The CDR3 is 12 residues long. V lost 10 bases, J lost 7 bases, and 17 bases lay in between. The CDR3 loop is CATSLGRGEQYF. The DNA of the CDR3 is TGTGCCACCTCCCTCGGCCGGGGGGAGCAGTACTTC.

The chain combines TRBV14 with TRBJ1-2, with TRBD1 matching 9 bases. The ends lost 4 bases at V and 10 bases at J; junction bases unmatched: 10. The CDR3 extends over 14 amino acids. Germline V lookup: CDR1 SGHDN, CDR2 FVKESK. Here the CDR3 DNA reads TGTGCCAGCAGCCGACAACAGGGGGCCGTTGACTACACCTTC. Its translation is CASSRQQGAVDYTF.

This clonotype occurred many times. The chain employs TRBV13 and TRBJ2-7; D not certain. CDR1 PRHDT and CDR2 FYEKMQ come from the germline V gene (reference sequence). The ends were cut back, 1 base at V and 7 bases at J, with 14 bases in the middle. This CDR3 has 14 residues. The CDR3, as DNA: TGTGCCAGCAGCTTAGAAAACCGCCCTTGGGAGCAGTACTTC. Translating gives CASSLENRPWEQYF.

The CDR3 DNA reads as TGCAGTGCTACCAACTTAGCGGGAATAGGGGCAGATACGCAGTATTTT. Its protein product is CSATNLAGIGADTQYF. This chain joins TRBV20-1 and TRBJ2-3; 8 bases are shared with TRBD2. Germline loops: CDR1 DFQATT, CDR2 SNEGSKA (reference sequence). Trimming cost V 4 bases and J 4 bases; bases outside gene matches: 13. This CDR3 comprises 16 residues.

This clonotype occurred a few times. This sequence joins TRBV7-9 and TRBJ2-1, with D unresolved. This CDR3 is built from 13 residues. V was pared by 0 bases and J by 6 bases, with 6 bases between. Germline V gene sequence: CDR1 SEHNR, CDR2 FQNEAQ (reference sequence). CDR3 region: CASSLALANEQFF. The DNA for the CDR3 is TGTGCCAGCAGCTTAGCCCTCGCCAATGAGCAGTTCTTC.

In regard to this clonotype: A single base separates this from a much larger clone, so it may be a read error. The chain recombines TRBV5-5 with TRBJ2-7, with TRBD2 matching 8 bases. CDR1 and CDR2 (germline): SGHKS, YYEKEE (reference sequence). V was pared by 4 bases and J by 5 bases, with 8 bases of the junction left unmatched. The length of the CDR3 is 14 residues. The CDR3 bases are TGTGCCAGCAGCAAGGGACTAGTGAAGGACGAGCAGTACTTC. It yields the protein CASSKGLVKDEQYF.

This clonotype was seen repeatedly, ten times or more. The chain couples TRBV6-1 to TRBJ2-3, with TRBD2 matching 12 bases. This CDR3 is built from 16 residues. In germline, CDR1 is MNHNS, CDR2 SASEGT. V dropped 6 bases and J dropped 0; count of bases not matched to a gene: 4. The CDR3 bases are TGTGCCAGCAGGCGACTAGCGGGAGTAAGCACAGATACGCAGTATTTT. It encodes CASRRLAGVSTDTQYF.